Listed below are T cell receptor beta chains from one sample, sequenced in a study of CD8+ T cells in alopecia areata. Clones were read by immunoSEQ multiplex PCR, and TCRdb kept only the in-frame ones, dropping some. The sample lists around 140,000 clones; roughly 86% were seen once. Material: CD8+ T cells sorted from blood, obtained at week 4, from a patient treated with tofacitinib. These receptors came from a human donor with alopecia areata. The CDR3 runs from the conserved cysteine through the conserved F or W. A D gene is named only where the DNA matches it firmly. The size entry is marked missing in some rows and otherwise reads once, few, many or a size class.

D: TRBD1; V: TRBV30; length: 13; size: .; J: TRBJ1-1; DNA: TGTGCCAGACTGACAGGGGAGGATACTGAAGCTTTCTTT; CDR3: CARLTGEDTEAFF
D: TRBD1; V: TRBV7-6; length: 13; size: .; J: TRBJ2-7; DNA: TGTGCCAGCAGCAGACAGGGGTCCTACGAGCAGTACTTC; CDR3: CASSRQGSYEQYF
D: .; V: TRBV30; length: 14; size: .; J: TRBJ1-1; DNA: TGTGCCTGGAGGGGCGGCTTCGGTAGCACTGAAGCTTTCTTT; CDR3: CAWRGGFGSTEAFF
D: .; V: TRBV6-5; length: 14; size: .; J: TRBJ1-6; DNA: TGTGCCAGCAGTCCGGACCTGGGGGGATCACCCCTCCACTTT; CDR3: CASSPDLGGSPLHF
D: TRBD2; V: TRBV6-6; length: 15; size: once; J: TRBJ2-1; DNA: TGTGCCAGCAGTTCTCTAGCGGGGGGCTACAATGAGCAGTTCTTC; CDR3: CASSSLAGGYNEQFF
D: TRBD2; V: TRBV5-1; length: 14; size: .; J: TRBJ2-1; DNA: TGCGCCAGCCGCGAACGGACTAGCTGGAATGAGCAGTTCTTC; CDR3: CASRERTSWNEQFF
D: TRBD2; V: TRBV7-7; length: 15; size: few; J: TRBJ2-1; DNA: TGTGCTAGCAGCTTACTAGCGGGAGATGAGCATGAGCAGTTCTTC; CDR3: CASSLLAGDEHEQFF
D: .; V: TRBV29-1; length: 15; size: .; J: TRBJ1-1; DNA: TGCAGCGGGAGTGGGAGGGAGTGGGAGAACACTGAAGCTTTCTTT; CDR3: CSGSGREWENTEAFF
D: .; V: TRBV5-1; length: 14; size: .; J: TRBJ2-7; DNA: TGCGCCAGCAGCTTCGGCGGGACCAACTACGAGCAGTACTTC; CDR3: CASSFGGTNYEQYF
D: TRBD1; V: TRBV10-3; length: 16; size: .; J: TRBJ2-7; DNA: TGTGCCATCAGTGAGCCCGGACAGGGGGACCTAGACGAGCAGTACTTC; CDR3: CAISEPGQGDLDEQYF
D: .; V: TRBV20-1; length: 11; size: .; J: TRBJ1-1; DNA: TGCAGTGCTACGGGAGGCACTGAAGCTTTCTTT; CDR3: CSATGGTEAFF
D: .; V: TRBV5-6; length: 18; size: .; J: TRBJ2-1; DNA: TGTGCCAGCAGCTTGGCCCCTAGGACAGAAAGCTCCTACAATGAGCAGTTCTTC; CDR3: CASSLAPRTESSYNEQFF
D: .; V: TRBV7-6; length: 14; size: .; J: TRBJ2-5; DNA: TGTGCCAGCAGCTCGCGGGAAGCCCAAGAGACCCAGTACTTC; CDR3: CASSSREAQETQYF
D: .; V: TRBV9; length: 17; size: .; J: TRBJ2-2; DNA: TGTGCCAGCAGCGTTCCCCCCGGGGGCAGTCAAACCGGGGAGCTGTTTTTT; CDR3: CASSVPPGGSQTGELFF
D: TRBD1; V: TRBV2; length: 14; size: .; J: TRBJ2-7; DNA: TGTGCCAGCAGTGAAGTGGGACAGGCTTCTTCGAGGACGTTC; CDR3: CASSEVGQASSRTF
D: .; V: TRBV29-1; length: 13; size: .; J: TRBJ1-1; DNA: TGCAGCGTCTCCTCGCCAGGGAACACTGAAGCTTTCTTT; CDR3: CSVSSPGNTEAFF
D: .; V: TRBV19; length: 13; size: .; J: TRBJ2-5; DNA: TGTGCCAGTAGTGGAACGACCCAAGAGACCCAGTACTTC; CDR3: CASSGTTQETQYF